This T cell receptor (beta chain) stems from a study of identical twins. Overall study findings and caveats: Fewer insertions marked abundant cord blood beta clonotypes; young adult naive trended weakly, memory not at all. Weaker excess sharing between twins was seen in beta out-of-frame sequences.

MiXCR, applied by TCRdb to the 5' RACE reads, yields one record per CDR3 protein. The repertoire holds approximately 260,000 distinct CDR3 sequences, with about 8% as singletons. Germline V gives CDR1 SNHLY, CDR2 FYNNEI. The CDR3 length is 12 residues. V was clipped by 6 bases and J by 5 bases, with 5 bases between them. This clonotype has only a few counts. Its specificity is unknown. The same specimen was also included in a second study, on yellow fever vaccine responses in identical twins.

The TCR comes from a young woman in good health. The sample was CD8+ T cells sorted from blood. The chain couples TRBV2 to TRBJ1-6; D gene uncertain. This CDR3 reads CASRSHNSPLHF. The CDR3 nucleotides read TGTGCCAGCAGGTCACATAATTCACCCCTCCACTTT.